These 30 T cell receptor beta chains originate from one sample sequenced in a study of OX40 agonist ivuxolimab in advanced cancers. TCRdb keeps only in-frame clones here, not all; method: immunoSEQ multiplex PCR. The table has roughly 70,000 clones, 80% to 85% seen once. The sequences come from CD4+ or CD8+ T cells sorted from blood, collected in a trial of the OX40 agonist ivuxolimab. These receptors were collected from an adult with an advanced solid tumor such as melanoma, head and neck, liver or kidney cancer.

V gene TRBV21-1 combines with J gene TRBJ2-7; no DNA check was done on the table's D call, TRBD2. TRBV21-1 is flagged as a pseudogene. The CDR3 is 16 residues long. CDR3 amino acids: CASSKPGGKEAGEQYF. The CDR3 DNA reads TGTGCCAGCAGCAAACCGGGGGGGAAGGAGGCTGGCGAGCAGTACTTC.

This chain uses TRBV2 with TRBJ2-2; D may be TRBD1 (6 bases). CDR3 length equals 13 residues. V lost 6 bases to trimming and J lost 4 bases, with 9 bases between them. CDR1 is SNHLY and CDR2 is FYNNEI in the germline V gene. CDR3 residues: CASRNRATGELFF. CDR3 DNA: TGTGCCAGCAGGAACAGGGCCACCGGGGAGCTGTTTTTT. Based on the CDR3 plus reference TRBV2 and TRBJ2-2, the full variable domain is EPEVTQTPSHQVTQMGQEVILRCVPISNHLYFYWYRQILGQKVEFLVSFYNNEISEKSEIFDDQFSVERPDGSNFTLKIRSTKLEDSAMYFCASRNRATGELFFGEGSRLTVL.

This chain uses TRBV7-6 with TRBJ1-5, with TRBD1 identical over 12 bases. V shed 5 bases and J 6 bases; nucleotides not matched to a gene: 5. The CDR3 consists of 15 residues. Germline CDR1 and CDR2: SGHVS and FNYEAQ. The CDR3 reads CASSRGTGGGQPQHF. The DNA of the CDR3 is TGTGCCAGCAGCAGGGGGACAGGGGGCGGTCAGCCCCAGCATTTT.

This clone was seen only a few times. The rearrangement links TRBV28 to TRBJ2-7; 15 positions match TRBD2. The CDR3 has 18 amino acids. Germline CDR1 MDHEN, CDR2 SYDVKM. V was pared by 5 bases and J by 3 bases, with 11 bases of the junction left unmatched. The CDR3 loop reads CASSGAGLAGGPIYEQYF. The CDR3 nucleotides read TGTGCCAGCAGTGGGGCCGGACTAGCGGGGGGGCCGATCTACGAGCAGTACTTC.

The V and J genes are TRBV27 and TRBJ2-4; no firm D call. V gave up 8 bases and J gave up 9 bases, with 14 bases separating them. Germline V gives CDR1 MNHEY, CDR2 SMNVEV (reference sequence). This CDR3 region has 12 residues. The CDR3: CASWTGLSIQYF. CDR3 in DNA: TGTGCCAGCTGGACCGGTCTAAGCATTCAGTACTTC.

The chain has TRBV7-2 and TRBJ2-1; TRBD2 aligns across 15 bases. The junction had 7 bases not matched to a gene; V was cut back by 5 bases and J by 8 bases. CDR3 length: 16 residues. Germline loops: CDR1 SGHTA, CDR2 FQGNSA. CDR3 loop: CASSIGLAGGDDEQFF. CDR3 sequence (DNA): TGTGCCAGCAGCATCGGACTAGCGGGGGGGGATGATGAGCAGTTCTTC.

The V gene is TRBV6-5, the J gene TRBJ2-3, with D possibly matching TRBD2 (6 bases). The length of the CDR3 is 15 residues. Germline V gives CDR1 MNHEY, CDR2 SVGAGI. V was clipped by 0 bases and J by 3 bases, with 10 bases between them. The CDR3 region has the DNA TGTGCCAGCAGTTACTCGATAGCGGTTACAGATACGCAGTATTTT. The encoded protein is CASSYSIAVTDTQYF.

The sample holds one count of this clone. This chain connects TRBV7-2 to TRBJ1-2; D not resolved. The CDR3 length is 14 residues. Germline V gene data show CDR1 as SGHTA and CDR2 as FQGNSA. With 5 bases removed from V and 3 bases from J, the gap between germline ends came to 13 bases. In DNA form, the CDR3 reads TGTGCCAGCAGCAAACGGGTCACGGACTATGGCTACACCTTC. Residues: CASSKRVTDYGYTF.

The V call is TRBV29-1, the J call TRBJ2-3; D assignment may be TRBD1 or TRBD2 (6 bases each). The CDR3 extends over 13 amino acids. CDR1 and CDR2 (germline): SQVTM, ANQGSEA. V was clipped by 0 bases and J by 8 bases, with 12 bases between them. CDR3 sequence reads: CSVEDGGLGTQYF. The CDR3 bases are TGCAGCGTTGAAGATGGGGGGCTGGGTACGCAGTATTTT.

The V call is TRBV7-2, the J call TRBJ2-3; 8 bases map to TRBD1. The CDR3 contains 13 residues. CDR1 is SGHTA and CDR2 is FQGNSA in the germline V gene. V gave up 6 bases and J gave up 3 bases; unmatched junction bases: 2. The CDR3 nucleotides are TGTGCCAGCAGTCGGGACAGGACAGATACGCAGTATTTT. Encoded protein: CASSRDRTDTQYF.

The chain combines TRBV5-1 with TRBJ2-5; 7 bases align to TRBD1. J was trimmed by 0 bases and V by 4 bases; bases with no gene match: 6. Germline CDR1 SGHRS, CDR2 YFSETQ. The CDR3 is made up of 15 amino acids. The CDR3 reads CASSLQTGYQETQYF. CDR3 DNA: TGCGCCAGCAGCCTCCAGACAGGGTACCAAGAGACCCAGTACTTC.

The V call is TRBV15, the J call TRBJ1-2, with D hard to call. Germline lookup yields CDR1 LNHNV and CDR2 YYDKDF (reference sequence). V dropped 4 bases and J dropped 10 bases, with 13 bases sitting between them. The CDR3 spans 12 residues. This CDR3 reads CATSTQEGLYTF. CDR3 nucleotides: TGTGCCACCAGCACCCAAGAAGGCCTCTACACCTTC.

This rearrangement joins TRBV5-6 to TRBJ1-1; the match to TRBD1 covers 10 bases. The germline V gene encodes CDR1 SGHDT and CDR2 YYEEEE. V dropped 4 bases and J dropped 5; count of bases not matched to a gene: 5. CDR3 length: 14 residues. The CDR3 sequence is CASSPGQGSTEAFF. In DNA form, the CDR3 reads TGTGCCAGCAGCCCGGGACAGGGGTCGACTGAAGCTTTCTTT.

The chain uses TRBV7-2 and TRBJ2-7; TRBD1 matches at 7 bases. After removal of 5 bases from V and 2 bases from J, the junction contained 6 bases not matched to a gene. The germline gives CDR1 SGHTA, CDR2 FQGNSA. This CDR3 contains 14 residues. The CDR3 loop is CASSPYRGPYEQYF. DNA of the CDR3: TGTGCCAGCAGCCCTTACAGGGGCCCCTACGAGCAGTACTTC.

V usage is TRBV2 and J usage is TRBJ2-7, with unresolved D. V was trimmed by 2 bases and J by 0 bases, leaving 11 bases between them. The CDR3 has 15 amino acids. Germline values: CDR1 SNHLY, CDR2 FYNNEI. CDR3 coding DNA: TGTGCCAGCAGTGAACGGATGGGCAACTCCTACGAGCAGTACTTC. Its translation is CASSERMGNSYEQYF. The full variable domain, in which reference TRBV2 and TRBJ2-7 provide the parts outside the CDR3, is EPEVTQTPSHQVTQMGQEVILRCVPISNHLYFYWYRQILGQKVEFLVSFYNNEISEKSEIFDDQFSVERPDGSNFTLKIRSTKLEDSAMYFCASSERMGNSYEQYFGPGTRLTVT.

The V gene is TRBV10-1, the J gene TRBJ2-2; D unclear. The CDR3 length is 16 residues. Germline V CDR1 and CDR2: WNHNN, SYGVQD (reference sequence). V was shortened by 3 bases and J by 2 bases, with 13 bases between the two germline ends. Written as DNA, the CDR3 is TGCGCCAGCAGTGAAACCGGACGGTCTAACACCGGGGAGCTGTTTTTT. Its protein product is CASSETGRSNTGELFF.

The chain is built from TRBV9 and TRBJ1-3; D might be TRBD1 (5 bases). V shed 0 bases and J shed 4 bases, with 5 bases lying between them. This CDR3 is built from 13 residues. The germline V gene encodes CDR1 SGDLS and CDR2 YYNGEE. CDR3: CASSVGTGNTIYF. The CDR3 nucleotides are TGTGCCAGCAGCGTAGGGACAGGAAACACCATATATTTT.

The chain carries TRBV4-3 and TRBJ2-4; D gene ambiguous. The CDR3 covers 15 residues. V lost 4 bases, J lost 0 bases, and 10 bases lay in between. CDR1 and CDR2 (germline): LGHNA, YSLEER. Here the CDR3 DNA reads TGCGCCAGCAGCCTTTCTCCGTTAGCCAAAAACATTCAGTACTTC. Translated, it gives CASSLSPLAKNIQYF.

This clone occurred once. The chain has TRBV7-2 and TRBJ1-5; D might be TRBD1 (5 bases). Between the trimmed V and J ends, which lost 5 bases and 9 bases, there was a span of 20 bases. The CDR3 has 15 residues. From germline, CDR1 is SGHTA and CDR2 FQGNSA. For the CDR3, the DNA is TGTGCCAGCAGCCCGGGCGGGGCAGGTTTCGTGCCCCAGCATTTT. As protein: CASSPGGAGFVPQHF.

The rearrangement links TRBV9 to TRBJ1-2, with D perhaps matching TRBD1 (5 bases). Germline loops: CDR1 SGDLS, CDR2 YYNGEE. V dropped 0 bases and J dropped 8 bases, with 14 bases sitting between them. This CDR3 has 14 residues. CDR3 sequence reads: CASSVVGTSGGYTF. The CDR3 bases are TGTGCCAGCAGCGTAGTAGGGACTTCGGGGGGCTACACCTTC.

This sequence joins TRBV7-2 and TRBJ2-5; 7 bases map to TRBD2. Germline V gene sequence: CDR1 SGHTA, CDR2 FQGNSA. V lost 0 bases to trimming and J lost 5 bases; unmatched junction nucleotides: 3. The CDR3 sequence is 14 residues long. As DNA, the CDR3 is TGTGCCAGCAGCTTAGCGGGAGGGCCCGAGACCCAGTACTTC. Encoded protein: CASSLAGGPETQYF.

The chain is built from TRBV30 and TRBJ2-5; D is ambiguous. The J call could be wrong; TRBJ2-7 is a better fit for the DNA end. The CDR3 contains 13 residues. Germline V CDR1 and CDR2: GTSNPN, SVGIG (reference sequence). DNA for the CDR3: TGTGCCTGGAGGCCGGATAGAACCTACGAGCAGTACTTC. Encoded protein: CAWRPDRTYEQYF.

The chain combines TRBV28 with TRBJ1-4, with TRBD1 matching over 9 bases. The CDR3 length is 14 residues. Germline V gene data show CDR1 as MDHEN and CDR2 as SYDVKM. Trimming at V came to 6 bases and at J to 9 bases, leaving 8 bases not matched to a gene. CDR3 nucleotides: TGTGCCAGCAGACTACAGGGGGCAGGGAAAAAACTGTTTTTT. Translated, it gives CASRLQGAGKKLFF.

DNA of the CDR3: TGTGCCAGCAGCTTGGTAGACAGGGGGACTGAAGCTTTCTTT. Protein product: CASSLVDRGTEAFF. The chain joins TRBV5-6 to TRBJ1-1, with 9 positions matching TRBD1. Germline CDR1 and CDR2: SGHDT and YYEEEE. V lost 0 bases and J lost 5; bases outside the gene matches: 2. The CDR3 has 14 amino acids.

The chain carries TRBV7-8 and TRBJ1-2; unclear D gene. V dropped 4 bases and J dropped 3 bases, with 9 bases sitting between them. CDR3 length equals 13 residues. Germline CDR1 and CDR2: SGHVS and FQNEAQ. In nucleotides, the CDR3 is TGTGCCAGCAGCTGGGTATTCGACTATGGCTACACCTTC. This codes for CASSWVFDYGYTF.

The rearrangement joins TRBV5-4 to TRBJ2-7; 9 positions agree with TRBD2. The CDR3 runs to 15 residues. With 4 bases clipped from V and 4 bases from J, the junction kept 9 bases outside the gene matches. Germline loops: CDR1 SGHNT, CDR2 YYREEE (reference sequence). Written as DNA, the CDR3 is TGTGCCAGCAGCAGGCGGGAGGGCCTAAGATACGAGCAGTACTTC. It codes for CASSRREGLRYEQYF.

The chain has TRBV5-1 and TRBJ2-7; TRBD1 is a possible D gene (6 bases). Trimming left V 4 bases short and J 4 bases short, with 15 bases between. This CDR3 has 14 residues. Looked up from germline, CDR1 is SGHRS and CDR2 is YFSETQ. DNA for the CDR3: TGCGCCAGCAGCCAAACAGGGATATCATACGAGCAGTACTTC. Amino acid sequence: CASSQTGISYEQYF. Looking up the rest from reference TRBV5-1 and TRBJ2-7 gives the full variable domain: KAGVTQTPRYLIKTRGQQVTLSCSPISGHRSVSWYQQTPGQGLQFLFEYFSETQRNKGNFPGRFSGRQFSNSRSEMNVSTLELGDSALYLCASSQTGISYEQYFGPGTRLTVT.

CDR3 sequence (DNA): TGTGCCAGCAGCTTTGGGCCGACGGGACAGGGTCCTGGCACCATATATTTT. It yields the protein CASSFGPTGQGPGTIYF. The V call is TRBV7-3, the J call TRBJ1-3; TRBD1 matches at 9 bases. The V gene end was trimmed by 3 bases and the J gene end by 9 bases; junction bases not matched to a gene: 15. The length of the CDR3 is 17 residues. CDR1 and CDR2 (germline): SGHTA, FQGTGA.

J is TRBJ2-3 and V is TRBV7-2, with no clear D. The V end lost 8 bases, the J end lost 4 bases, and 10 bases lay between the germline ends. This CDR3 is 12 amino acids long. The germline V gene encodes CDR1 SGHTA and CDR2 FQGNSA. CDR3 protein: CASAQSPDTQYF. The CDR3 DNA reads as TGTGCCAGCGCCCAGTCCCCAGATACGCAGTATTTT.

The chain recombines TRBV28 with TRBJ1-1, with 8 bases that match TRBD1. Germline values: CDR1 MDHEN, CDR2 SYDVKM. The CDR3 consists of 18 residues. V shed 2 bases and J 5 bases; nucleotides not matched to a gene: 16. As DNA, the CDR3 is TGTGCCAGCAGTTTACCCGGACAGGGAGGGTGGTTGAGTACTGAAGCTTTCTTT. Its translation: CASSLPGQGGWLSTEAFF. The whole variable domain, filled in from reference TRBV28 and TRBJ1-1, reads DVKVTQSSRYLVKRTGEKVFLECVQDMDHENMFWYRQDPGLGLRLIYFSYDVKMKEKGDIPEGYSVSREKKERFSLILESASTNQTSMYLCASSLPGQGGWLSTEAFFGQGTRLTVV.